This TCR beta chain comes out of a study of blood T cell repertoires in COVID-19 (dated by TCRdb to about 2020). Concerning the study at large: The collaborator samples originated in the United States, Italy and Spain and spanned the acute and convalescent phases of COVID-19. The prospective study material was composed of cDNA or gDNA derived from T cells, B-cell-depleted T cells, or PBMCs. The dataset comprised deeply sampled blood TCRbeta repertoires from subjects exposed to, actively infected with, or recovered from COVID-19. A freely available public database, intended as a resource for researchers studying the immune response to SARS-CoV-2, is where the repertoires were released. The samples were drawn from two sources: the first 160 participants of the ongoing ImmuneRACE study, and 1,200 or so subjects contributed by 6 global collaborators. A de-identified subject ID, COVID-19 status, age in years and sex were almost always included in the sample metadata. Where available, HLA class I and class II types were obtained from metadata supplied by the sample provider rather than from assay-based typing.

Turning to this clone: Its antigen is not yet known. No qualities accompany the bases; no much larger clone lies one base away.

Beyond this particular receptor, the publication reports: How much clinical and demographic metadata was included differed by source and by participant, and the metadata was provided uncurated.

Whole blood was collected in K2EDTA tubes by collaborating institutions according to the institutions' own protocols. For TCRbeta analysis, collaborators shipped samples in one of three forms: frozen whole blood, isolated PBMCs, or DNA extracted from either of those sample types. The immunoSEQ Assay, a bias-controlled multiplex PCR, was used to amplify TCRbeta CDR3 regions from genomic DNA. The published analysis was carried out like this. Within the assay, amplification of reference gene primers was used to estimate how many nucleated cells each sample contained. To quantify the absolute abundance of each unique TCRbeta CDR3 rearrangement, sequence reads were collapsed and filtered. For each sample, productive Simpson clonality was calculated as the square root of Simpson's diversity index over productive rearrangements. TCRdb's version of the immuneACCESS table is confined to in-frame rearrangements and falls short of the full clone set. An unresolved V gene accounts for under half of the shortfall where checked; the remainder is of unknown origin. V and J calls and clone size are given by that table; D and trimming were obtained from the DNA. Present in this sample are over 200,000 clones, about 90% of which were seen just once. The ten largest account for roughly 2.6% of the sample.

Trimming removed 2 bases from V and 4 bases from J, leaving 9 bases between the germline ends. CDR1 and CDR2 are drawn from the germline V gene (reference sequence): GTSNPN, SVGIG. Including cysteine and phenylalanine, the CDR3 has 13 amino acids. Kept here is only the CDR3 DNA, which spans 39 bases and is read in frame from base 1. The sequenced material came from peripheral blood. The chain employs TRBV30 and TRBJ2-1; no confident D gene assignment can be made. This TCR derives from a woman aged 55-70 years with acute or convalescent COVID-19. The CDR3 reads CAWSKMEYNEQFF. The sequence in DNA is TGTGCCTGGAGTAAGATGGAGTACAATGAGCAGTTCTTC.